This T cell receptor beta chain was observed in a study of cytomegalovirus exposure and HLA in healthy donors. Primers included in the PCR were 60 Vbeta and 13 Jbeta primers. TCRdb's copy holds only in-frame clones and misses some; the assay was immunoSEQ multiplex PCR. The table has about 190,000 clones, around 75% seen once. V was shortened by 6 bases and J by 1 base, with 12 bases between the two germline ends. CDR1 and CDR2 from the germline V gene are SNHLY and FYNNEI. This CDR3 is 14 amino acids long. The sequence came from a woman in her thirties in good health and CMV-seropositive. The chain carries TRBV2 and TRBJ1-1; possible D gene TRBD1, 6 bases. Sequenced input: PBMCs. The CDR3 reads CASSGQSRNTEAFF. The CDR3 coding sequence is TGTGCCAGCAGCGGACAGAGCCGGAACACTGAAGCTTTCTTT.